The clone carrying this T cell receptor beta chain occurred once. This CDR3 has 15 residues. V gave up 3 bases and J gave up 2 bases, with 12 bases separating them. Germline V gene data show CDR1 as MGHRA and CDR2 as YSYEKL. The sample originates from a study of shared clonotypes between healthy human individuals. Generated by immunoSEQ multiplex PCR, the TCRdb table keeps only in-frame clones and is missing some. The table shows about half a million clones, with about 78% occurring only once. Specimen: PBMCs. This receptor was taken from a woman aged 40-49 years in good health. Some clones in this sample may be carry-over from other donors' samples. The rearrangement links TRBV4-1 to TRBJ2-3; unclear D gene. As DNA, the CDR3 is TGCGCCAGCAGCCACCGAACACGAAACACAGATACGCAGTATTTT. Its protein product is CASSHRTRNTDTQYF.